Here is one TCR beta chain with its context. Source study methods: How many nucleated cells were present was estimated from reference gene primer amplification. The assay was immunoSEQ multiplex PCR, and TCRdb's table has in-frame clones only and misses some. The V and J calls and clone size are taken from that table; D and trimming were inferred from the DNA. The sample yields more than 35,000 clones, about nine tenths seen once. J gave up 0 bases and V 3 bases, and 6 bases lay outside the gene matches. Germline CDR1 reads SQVTM; CDR2 reads ANQGSEA. The CDR3 consists of 16 residues. This entry is derived from a study of blood T cell repertoires in COVID-19. Study-level information: Some COVID-19 samples were acute and others convalescent; all came from the United States, Italy and Spain. PBMCs, B-cell-depleted T cells, or T cells were the source of the cDNA or gDNA that made up the material.

The chain employs TRBV29-1 and TRBJ2-3; 10 bases map to TRBD2. The sequence was obtained from a man aged 55 to 70 with acute or convalescent COVID-19. Source material: peripheral blood. The DNA of the CDR3 is TGCAGCGTTGATGCTAGCGGGAGTTCGAGCACAGATACGCAGTATTTT. Its translation is CSVDASGSSSTDTQYF.